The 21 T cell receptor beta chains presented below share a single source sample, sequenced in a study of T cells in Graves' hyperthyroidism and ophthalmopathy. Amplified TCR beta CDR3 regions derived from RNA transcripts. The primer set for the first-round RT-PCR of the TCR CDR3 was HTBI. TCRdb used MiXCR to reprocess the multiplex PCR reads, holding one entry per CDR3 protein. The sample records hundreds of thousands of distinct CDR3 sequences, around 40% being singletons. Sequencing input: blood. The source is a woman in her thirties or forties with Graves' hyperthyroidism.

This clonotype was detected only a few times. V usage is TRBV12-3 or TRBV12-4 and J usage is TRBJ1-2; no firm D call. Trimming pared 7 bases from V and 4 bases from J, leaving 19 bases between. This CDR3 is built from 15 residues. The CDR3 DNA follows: TGTGCCAGCATCTCATTACAAGATCTCCTCTATGGCTACACCTTC. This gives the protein CASISLQDLLYGYTF.

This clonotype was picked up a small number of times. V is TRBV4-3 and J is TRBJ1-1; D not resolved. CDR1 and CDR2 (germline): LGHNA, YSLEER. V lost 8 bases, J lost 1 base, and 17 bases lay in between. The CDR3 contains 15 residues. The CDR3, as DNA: TGCGCCAGCGGAGTTGTGAGCCCGACGAACACTGAAGCTTTCTTT. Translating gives CASGVVSPTNTEAFF.

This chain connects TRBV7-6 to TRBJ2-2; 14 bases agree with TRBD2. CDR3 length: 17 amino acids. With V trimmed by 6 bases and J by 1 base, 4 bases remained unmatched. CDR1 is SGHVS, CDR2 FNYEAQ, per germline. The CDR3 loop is CASRPGTSGGNTGELFF. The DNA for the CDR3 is TGTGCCAGCAGACCCGGGACTAGCGGGGGGAACACCGGGGAGCTGTTTTTT. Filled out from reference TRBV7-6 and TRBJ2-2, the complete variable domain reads GAGVSQSPRYKVTKRGQDVALRCDPISGHVSLYWYRQALGQGPEFLTYFNYEAQQDKSGLPNDRFSAERPEGSISTLTIQRTEQRDSAMYRCASRPGTSGGNTGELFFGEGSRLTVL.

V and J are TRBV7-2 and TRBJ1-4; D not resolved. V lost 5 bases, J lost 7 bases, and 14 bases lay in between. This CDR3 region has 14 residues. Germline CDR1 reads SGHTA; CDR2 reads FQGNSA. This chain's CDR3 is CASSRGSGGEKLFF. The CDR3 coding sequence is TGTGCCAGCAGCCGCGGTTCGGGTGGTGAAAAACTGTTTTTT.

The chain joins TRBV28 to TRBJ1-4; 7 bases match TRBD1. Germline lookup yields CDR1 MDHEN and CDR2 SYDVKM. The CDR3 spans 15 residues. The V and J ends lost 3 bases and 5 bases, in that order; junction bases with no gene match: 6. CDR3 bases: TGTGCCAGCAGTTTCGGAGGGGGCGGCAATGAAAAACTGTTTTTT. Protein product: CASSFGGGGNEKLFF.

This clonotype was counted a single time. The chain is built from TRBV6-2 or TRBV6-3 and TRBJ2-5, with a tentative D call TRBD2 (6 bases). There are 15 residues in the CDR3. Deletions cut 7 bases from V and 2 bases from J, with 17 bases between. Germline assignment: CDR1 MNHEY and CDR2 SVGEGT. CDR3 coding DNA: TGTGCCAGCAACCCCCTGGGGGGAATACAAGAGACCCAGTACTTC. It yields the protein CASNPLGGIQETQYF.

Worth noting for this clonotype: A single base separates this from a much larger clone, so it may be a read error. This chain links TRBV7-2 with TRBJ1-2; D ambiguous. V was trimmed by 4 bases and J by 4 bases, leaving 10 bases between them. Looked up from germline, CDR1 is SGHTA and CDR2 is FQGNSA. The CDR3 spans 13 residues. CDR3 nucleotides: TGTGCCAGCAGCTCGACGATGTTCTATGGCTACACCTTC. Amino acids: CASSSTMFYGYTF.

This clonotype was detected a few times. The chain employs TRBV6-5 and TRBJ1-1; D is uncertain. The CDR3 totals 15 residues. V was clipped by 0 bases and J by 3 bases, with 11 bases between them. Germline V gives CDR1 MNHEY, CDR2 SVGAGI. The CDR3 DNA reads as TGTGCCAGCAGTTACTCCCCCCTCGGTGACACTGAAGCTTTCTTT. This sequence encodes CASSYSPLGDTEAFF.

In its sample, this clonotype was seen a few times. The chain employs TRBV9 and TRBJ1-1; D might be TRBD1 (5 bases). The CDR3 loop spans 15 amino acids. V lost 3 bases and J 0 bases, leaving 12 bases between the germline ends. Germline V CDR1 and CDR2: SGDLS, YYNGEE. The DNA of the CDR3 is TGTGCCAGCAGCGCGGGCGGGGGGATGAACACTGAAGCTTTCTTT. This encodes CASSAGGGMNTEAFF.

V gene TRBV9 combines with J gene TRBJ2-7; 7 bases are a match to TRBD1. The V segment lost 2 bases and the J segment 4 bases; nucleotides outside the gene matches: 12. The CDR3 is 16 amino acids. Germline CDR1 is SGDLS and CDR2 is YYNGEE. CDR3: CASSVEGGQGEYEQYF. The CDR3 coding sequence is TGTGCCAGCAGCGTTGAGGGCGGTCAGGGGGAGTACGAGCAGTACTTC.

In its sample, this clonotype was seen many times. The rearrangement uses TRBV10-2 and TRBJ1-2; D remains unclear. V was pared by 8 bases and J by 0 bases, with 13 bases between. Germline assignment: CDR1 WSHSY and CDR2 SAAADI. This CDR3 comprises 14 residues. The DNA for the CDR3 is TGCGCCAGCCCCAGCAGACGGTCTAACTATGGCTACACCTTC. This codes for CASPSRRSNYGYTF.

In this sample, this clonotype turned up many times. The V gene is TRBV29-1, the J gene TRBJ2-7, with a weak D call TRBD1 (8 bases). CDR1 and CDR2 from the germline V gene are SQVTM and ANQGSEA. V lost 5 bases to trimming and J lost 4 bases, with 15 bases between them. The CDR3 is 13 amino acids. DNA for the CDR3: TGCAGCGTTCCGGGGGGACAGGCGTACGAGCAGTACTTC. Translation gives CSVPGGQAYEQYF.

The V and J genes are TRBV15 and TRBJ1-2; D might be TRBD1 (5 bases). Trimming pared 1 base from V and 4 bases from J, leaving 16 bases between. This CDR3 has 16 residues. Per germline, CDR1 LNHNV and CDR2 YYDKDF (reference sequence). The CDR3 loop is CATSRAQAGLGYGYTF. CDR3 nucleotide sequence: TGTGCCACCAGCAGAGCTCAGGCAGGGCTTGGCTATGGCTACACCTTC.

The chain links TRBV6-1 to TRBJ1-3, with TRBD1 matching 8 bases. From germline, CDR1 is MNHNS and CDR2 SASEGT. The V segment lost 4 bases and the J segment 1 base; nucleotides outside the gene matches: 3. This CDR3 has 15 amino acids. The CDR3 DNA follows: TGTGCCAGCAGTGCACAGGGGGAATCTGGAAACACCATATATTTT. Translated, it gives CASSAQGESGNTIYF.

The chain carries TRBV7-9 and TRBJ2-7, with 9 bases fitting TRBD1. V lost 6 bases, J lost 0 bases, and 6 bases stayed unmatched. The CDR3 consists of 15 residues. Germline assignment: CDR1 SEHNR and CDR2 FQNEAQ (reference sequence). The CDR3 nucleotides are TGTGCCAGCAGTTTAAACAGGGGGCACTCCTACGAGCAGTACTTC. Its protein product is CASSLNRGHSYEQYF. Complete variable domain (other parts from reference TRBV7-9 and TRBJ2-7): DTGVSQNPRHKITKRGQNVTFRCDPISEHNRLYWYRQTLGQGPEFLTYFQNEAQLEKSRLLSDRFSAERPKGSFSTLEIQRTEQGDSAMYLCASSLNRGHSYEQYFGPGTRLTVT.

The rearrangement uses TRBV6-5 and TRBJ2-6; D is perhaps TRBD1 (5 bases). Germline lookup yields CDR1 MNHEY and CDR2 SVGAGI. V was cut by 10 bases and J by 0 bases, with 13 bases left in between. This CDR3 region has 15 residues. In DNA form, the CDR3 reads TGTGCCACGTCCGCAGGGTACTCTGGGGCCAACGTCCTGACTTTC. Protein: CATSAGYSGANVLTF.

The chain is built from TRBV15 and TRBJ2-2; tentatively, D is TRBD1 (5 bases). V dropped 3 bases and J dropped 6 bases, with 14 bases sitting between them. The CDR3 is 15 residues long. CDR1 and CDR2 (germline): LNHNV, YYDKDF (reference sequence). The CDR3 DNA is TGTGCCACCAGCAGCTCGTCAGGGTGGGCCGGGGAGCTGTTTTTT. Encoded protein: CATSSSSGWAGELFF.

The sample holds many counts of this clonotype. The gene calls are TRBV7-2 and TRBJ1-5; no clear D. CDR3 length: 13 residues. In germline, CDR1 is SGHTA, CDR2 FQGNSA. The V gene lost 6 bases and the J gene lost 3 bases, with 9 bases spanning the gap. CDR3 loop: CASRISTNQPQHF. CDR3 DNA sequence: TGTGCCAGCAGGATCAGTACCAATCAGCCCCAGCATTTT.

The CDR3 loop reads CASSPNEGYQETQYF. The DNA of the CDR3 is TGTGCCAGCAGCCCTAATGAGGGATACCAAGAGACCCAGTACTTC. The rearrangement links TRBV2 to TRBJ2-5, with D possibly matching TRBD2 (5 bases). Deletions cut 6 bases from V and 0 bases from J, with 14 bases between. The germline gives CDR1 SNHLY, CDR2 FYNNEI. This CDR3 has 15 residues.

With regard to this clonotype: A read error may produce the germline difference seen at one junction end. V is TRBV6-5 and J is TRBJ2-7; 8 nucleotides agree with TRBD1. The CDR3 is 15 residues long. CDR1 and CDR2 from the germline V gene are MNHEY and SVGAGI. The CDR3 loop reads CANSYWDRYPYEQYF. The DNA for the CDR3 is TGTGCCAACAGTTACTGGGACAGGTACCCTTACGAGCAGTACTTC.

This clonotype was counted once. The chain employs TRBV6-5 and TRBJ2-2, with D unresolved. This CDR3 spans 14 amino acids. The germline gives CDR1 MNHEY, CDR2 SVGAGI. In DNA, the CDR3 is TGTGCAGCGAGCTTATCCCCAGACGGCGGGGAGCTGTTTTTT. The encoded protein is CAASLSPDGGELFF.